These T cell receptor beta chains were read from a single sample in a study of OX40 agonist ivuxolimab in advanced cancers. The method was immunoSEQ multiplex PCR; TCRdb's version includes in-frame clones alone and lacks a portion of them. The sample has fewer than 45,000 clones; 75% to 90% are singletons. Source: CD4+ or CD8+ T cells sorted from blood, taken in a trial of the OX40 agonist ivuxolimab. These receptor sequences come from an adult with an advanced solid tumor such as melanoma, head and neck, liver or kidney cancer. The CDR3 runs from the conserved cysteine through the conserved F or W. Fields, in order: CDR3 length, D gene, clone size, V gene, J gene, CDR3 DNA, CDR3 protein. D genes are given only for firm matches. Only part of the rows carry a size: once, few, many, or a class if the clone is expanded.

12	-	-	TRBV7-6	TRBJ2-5	TGTGCCAGCAGCCCTGAAGGGGTGACCCAGTACTTC	CASSPEGVTQYF
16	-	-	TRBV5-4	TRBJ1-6	TGTGCCAGCAGCTGGGATTTAACCTCCTATAATTCACCCCTCCACTTT	CASSWDLTSYNSPLHF
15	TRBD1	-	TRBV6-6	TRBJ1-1	TGTGCCAGCAGCCCTCCCGACAGGGGACGAACTGAAGCTTTCTTT	CASSPPDRGRTEAFF
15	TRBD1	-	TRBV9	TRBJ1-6	TGTGCCAGCAGCGCGTCTACAGGGGGGAATTCACCCCTCCACTTT	CASSASTGGNSPLHF
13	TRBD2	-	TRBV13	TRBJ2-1	TGTGCCAGTCTAGCGGGAGCCTACAATGAGCAGTTCTTC	CASLAGAYNEQFF
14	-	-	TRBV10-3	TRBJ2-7	TGTGCCATCAGTGAATCGGGGACGTTTTACGAGCAGTACTTC	CAISESGTFYEQYF
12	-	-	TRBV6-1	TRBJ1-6	TGTGCCAGTTCCTATAAGGATTCACCCCTCCACTTT	CASSYKDSPLHF
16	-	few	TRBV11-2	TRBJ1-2	TGTGCCAGCAGCTTAGAAGCTCGTGACAGGACCTATGGCTACACCTTC	CASSLEARDRTYGYTF
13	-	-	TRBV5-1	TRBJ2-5	TGCGCCAGCAGCGCCGAGTACCAAGAGACCCAGTACTTC	CASSAEYQETQYF
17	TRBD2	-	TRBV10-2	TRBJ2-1	TGCGCCAGCACTTCTTCCAGCGGGAGGCCTCTAAACAATGAGCAGTTCTTC	CASTSSSGRPLNNEQFF
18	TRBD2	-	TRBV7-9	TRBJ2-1	TGTGCCAGCAGCTTCCGGAGACTCGGACTAGCGGGTTACAATGAGCAGTTCTTC	CASSFRRLGLAGYNEQFF
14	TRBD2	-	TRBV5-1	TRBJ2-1	TGCGCCAGCAGCTCCAGCGGGGAGTACAATGAGCAGTTCTTC	CASSSSGEYNEQFF
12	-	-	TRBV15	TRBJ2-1	TGTGCCACCAGCAGAGTGGGCAATGAGCAGTTCTTC	CATSRVGNEQFF
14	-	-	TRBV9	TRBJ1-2	TGTGCCAGCAGCGTAGCTGATGACCTCTATGGCTACACCTTC	CASSVADDLYGYTF
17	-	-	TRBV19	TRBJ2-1	TGTGCCAGTAGTTGGGACTATCCGTCAATCTACAATGGGACACAGTTCTTC	CASSWDYPSIYNGTQFF
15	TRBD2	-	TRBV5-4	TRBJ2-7	TGTGCCAGCAGCTTGGATAGCGGGAGATCCTACGAGCAGTACTTC	CASSLDSGRSYEQYF
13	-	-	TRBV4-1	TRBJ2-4	TGCGCCAGCAGCCAAGTGACGACGGCCATTCAGTACTTC	CASSQVTTAIQYF
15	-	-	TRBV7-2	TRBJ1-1	TGTGCCAGCAGCTTAGTTCCCAGGGGTTTGACTGAAGCTTTCTTT	CASSLVPRGLTEAFF
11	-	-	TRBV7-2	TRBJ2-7	TGTGCCAGCAGCTTGGTCTACGAGCAGTACTTC	CASSLVYEQYF
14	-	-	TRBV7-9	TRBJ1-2	TGTGCCAGCAGCCCCCAGGGAGATATATATGGCTACACCTTC	CASSPQGDIYGYTF
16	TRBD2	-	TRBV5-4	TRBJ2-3	TGTGCCAGCAGCTCCCGACTAGCGGGAGACACAGATACGCAGTATTTT	CASSSRLAGDTDTQYF
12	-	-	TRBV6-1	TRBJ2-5	TGTGCCAGCAGTGAGAGTAGAGAGACCCAGTACTTC	CASSESRETQYF
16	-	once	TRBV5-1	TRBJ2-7	TGCGCCAGCAGCTTGGGGCGGGACGTCCTTTTTTACGAGCAGTACTTC	CASSLGRDVLFYEQYF
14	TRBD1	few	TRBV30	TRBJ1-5	TGTGCCTGGAGTGTTCAGACAGGGACGCAGCCCCAGCATTTT	CAWSVQTGTQPQHF
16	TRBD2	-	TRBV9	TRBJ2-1	TGTGCCAGCAGCATACTAGCGGGCCTACCAGGGAATGAGCAGTTCTTC	CASSILAGLPGNEQFF